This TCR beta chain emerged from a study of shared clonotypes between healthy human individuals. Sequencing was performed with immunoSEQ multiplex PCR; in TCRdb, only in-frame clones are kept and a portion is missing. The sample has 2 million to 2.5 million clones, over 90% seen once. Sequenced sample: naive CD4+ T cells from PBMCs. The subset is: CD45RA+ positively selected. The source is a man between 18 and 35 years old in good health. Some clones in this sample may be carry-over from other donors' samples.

CDR3 sequence (DNA): TGTGCCAGCACCCCCGAGGGGTACATGAACACTGAAGCTTTCTTT. The encoded protein is CASTPEGYMNTEAFF. The rearrangement uses TRBV28 and TRBJ1-1, with D possibly TRBD1 on 5 matching bases. Germline assignment: CDR1 MDHEN and CDR2 SYDVKM. The CDR3 runs 15 residues. The germline V and J ends were trimmed by 7 bases and 0 bases, with 15 bases remaining between them.